The rows below give T cell receptor beta chains drawn from one sample of a study of blood T cell repertoires in COVID-19. The table came from immunoSEQ multiplex PCR; TCRdb's copy has only in-frame clones and leaves some out. The data show a few hundred thousand clones, with approximately 89% seen just once and 1.9% held by the top ten. Specimen: PBMCs or T cells enriched from blood (not recorded which). The receptors shown here come from a woman aged 60-75 years who had recovered from COVID-19. Each CDR3 is given with its conserved first and last residue. The order of the fields is J gene, clone size, V gene, D gene, CDR3 protein, CDR3 DNA. A D gene is named only where the DNA matches it firmly. For some rows the clone size is stated as once, few or many, or as a class when expanded; others skip it.

J: TRBJ2-7
size: -
V: TRBV5-1
D: -
CDR3: CASSARAGYEQYF
DNA: TGCGCCAGCAGCGCGCGGGCAGGCTACGAGCAGTACTTC

J: TRBJ2-1
size: -
V: TRBV11-2
D: -
CDR3: CASTSPRLYYNEQFF
DNA: TGTGCCAGCACCTCACCCCGACTCTACTACAATGAGCAGTTCTTC

J: TRBJ2-1
size: -
V: TRBV6-5
D: -
CDR3: CASEGLRAHNEQFF
DNA: TGTGCCAGCGAGGGTTTGCGGGCCCACAATGAGCAGTTCTTC

J: TRBJ1-4
size: once
V: TRBV30
D: -
CDR3: CAWSVSHTRGQKLFF
DNA: TGTGCCTGGAGTGTATCCCATACCAGGGGACAAAAACTGTTTTTT

J: TRBJ1-1
size: -
V: TRBV3-1/TRBV3-2
D: -
CDR3: CASSQPIMDSEAFF
DNA: TGTGCCAGCAGCCAACCCATAATGGACAGTGAAGCTTTCTTT

J: TRBJ1-1
size: -
V: TRBV11-1
D: -
CDR3: CASSPVRDTEAFF
DNA: TGTGCCAGCAGCCCAGTCCGGGACACTGAAGCTTTCTTT

J: TRBJ1-6
size: -
V: TRBV28
D: TRBD1
CDR3: CASRPGGNSPLHF
DNA: TGTGCCAGCAGGCCAGGGGGTAATTCACCCCTCCACTTT

J: TRBJ2-5
size: -
V: TRBV2
D: TRBD1
CDR3: CASTRQGPQETQYF
DNA: TGTGCCAGCACAAGACAGGGTCCCCAAGAGACCCAGTACTTC

J: TRBJ2-2
size: -
V: TRBV7-9
D: -
CDR3: CASSRLELFF
DNA: TGTGCCAGCAGCCGACTAGAGCTGTTTTTT

J: TRBJ1-2
size: -
V: TRBV6-6
D: TRBD1
CDR3: CASSGQGKGYTF
DNA: TGTGCCAGCAGCGGACAGGGGAAGGGCTACACCTTC

J: TRBJ2-5
size: -
V: TRBV28
D: TRBD1
CDR3: CASSLVQGGGLQETQYF
DNA: TGTGCCAGCAGTCTAGTACAGGGGGGAGGCCTCCAAGAGACCCAGTACTTC

J: TRBJ1-1
size: -
V: TRBV19
D: -
CDR3: CASSNIGERTEAFF
DNA: TGTGCCAGTAGTAATATAGGGGAAAGGACTGAAGCTTTCTTT

J: TRBJ1-2
size: once
V: TRBV28
D: -
CDR3: CASSPWGRGNYGYTF
DNA: TGTGCCAGCAGTCCTTGGGGCAGGGGTAACTATGGCTACACCTTC

J: TRBJ1-1
size: -
V: TRBV14
D: -
CDR3: CASSQGPSREAFF
DNA: TGTGCCAGCAGCCAAGGCCCCTCCAGGGAAGCTTTCTTT

J: TRBJ2-1
size: -
V: TRBV24-1
D: -
CDR3: CATSSTIRYNEQFF
DNA: TGTGCCACCAGTTCGACTATTCGCTACAATGAGCAGTTCTTC

J: TRBJ2-1
size: -
V: TRBV9
D: -
CDR3: CASSTLAGVGNEQFF
DNA: TGTGCCAGCAGCACCCTAGCTGGAGTGGGCAATGAGCAGTTCTTC

J: TRBJ2-2
size: -
V: TRBV5-1
D: TRBD1
CDR3: CASSVQGARTGELFF
DNA: TGCGCCAGCAGCGTACAGGGGGCTCGGACCGGGGAGCTGTTTTTT

J: TRBJ1-2
size: once
V: TRBV28
D: -
CDR3: CASSPYGGGYGYTF
DNA: TGTGCCAGCAGCCCTTATGGGGGGGGCTATGGCTACACCTTC

J: TRBJ2-2
size: -
V: TRBV4-1
D: TRBD1
CDR3: CASEHSGTGYNTGELFF
DNA: TGCGCCAGCGAACATTCCGGGACAGGATACAACACCGGGGAGCTGTTTTTT

J: TRBJ1-4
size: -
V: TRBV28
D: TRBD1
CDR3: CASSSTGGASEKLFF
DNA: TGTGCCAGCAGTTCAACAGGGGGCGCGAGCGAAAAACTGTTTTTT

J: TRBJ1-5
size: -
V: TRBV6-2/TRBV6-3
D: TRBD1
CDR3: CASSRDRPNQPQHF
DNA: TGTGCCAGCAGCCGGGACAGACCCAATCAGCCCCAGCATTTT

J: TRBJ1-5
size: -
V: TRBV7-2
D: -
CDR3: CASSLAHSFNQPQHF
DNA: TGTGCCAGCAGCTTAGCCCACAGCTTCAATCAGCCCCAGCATTTT

J: TRBJ1-2
size: -
V: TRBV21-1
D: -
CDR3: CASSKGTGGHNYGYTF
DNA: TGTGCCAGCAGCAAAGGTACGGGGGGCCATAACTATGGCTACACCTTC

J: TRBJ1-1
size: -
V: TRBV9
D: TRBD1
CDR3: CASSAGTANTEAFF
DNA: TGTGCCAGCAGCGCCGGGACAGCGAACACTGAAGCTTTCTTT

J: TRBJ2-7
size: -
V: TRBV6-5
D: TRBD2
CDR3: CASRGTTHYEQYF
DNA: TGTGCCAGCAGGGGGACTACTCACTACGAGCAGTACTTC

J: TRBJ2-7
size: -
V: TRBV6-5
D: -
CDR3: CASSLLSEQYF
DNA: TGTGCCAGCTCCCTCCTGTCGGAGCAGTACTTC

J: TRBJ1-2
size: few
V: TRBV19
D: -
CDR3: CASSDGTPVVYTF
DNA: TGTGCCAGTAGCGATGGGACACCGGTCGTCTACACCTTC

J: TRBJ2-7
size: -
V: TRBV2
D: -
CDR3: CASSEILQAAEQYF
DNA: TGTGCCAGCAGTGAGATACTACAGGCAGCCGAGCAGTACTTC

J: TRBJ2-7
size: -
V: TRBV6-4
D: TRBD2
CDR3: CARRESSGRIYEQYF
DNA: TGTGCCAGAAGAGAATCTAGCGGGAGAATCTACGAGCAGTACTTC

J: TRBJ1-2
size: -
V: TRBV29-1
D: TRBD1
CDR3: CSVGTGGGGYTF
DNA: TGCAGCGTTGGGACAGGGGGCGGGGGCTACACCTTC

J: TRBJ1-4
size: -
V: TRBV27
D: -
CDR3: CATGDFNEKLFF
DNA: TGTGCCACCGGGGACTTTAATGAAAAACTGTTTTTT

J: TRBJ2-7
size: -
V: TRBV19
D: TRBD1
CDR3: CAHQTTGGQYF
DNA: TGTGCACACCAAACGACAGGGGGGCAGTACTTC

J: TRBJ1-1
size: -
V: TRBV19
D: -
CDR3: CASSIGAPNTEAFF
DNA: TGTGCCAGTAGTATAGGGGCTCCAAACACTGAAGCTTTCTTT

J: TRBJ2-1
size: -
V: TRBV9
D: -
CDR3: CASSVQILSYNEQFF
DNA: TGTGCCAGCAGCGTACAGATCCTCTCCTACAATGAGCAGTTCTTC

J: TRBJ1-1
size: -
V: TRBV28
D: -
CDR3: CASSLYDWNTEAFF
DNA: TGTGCCAGCAGTTTATACGACTGGAACACTGAAGCTTTCTTT

J: TRBJ2-2
size: -
V: TRBV5-1
D: -
CDR3: CASSGGQIAPGELFF
DNA: TGCGCCAGCTCGGGGGGCCAGATAGCCCCCGGGGAGCTGTTTTTT

J: TRBJ2-7
size: once
V: TRBV6-5
D: TRBD2
CDR3: CASSSFGRFYEQYF
DNA: TGTGCCAGCAGTAGTTTCGGGAGGTTTTACGAGCAGTACTTC

J: TRBJ1-2
size: -
V: TRBV11-2
D: TRBD1
CDR3: CASTFNPGQVRYTF
DNA: TGTGCCAGCACCTTCAATCCGGGACAGGTTCGCTACACCTTC

J: TRBJ2-7
size: -
V: TRBV11-2
D: -
CDR3: CASRDRTGLGEQYF
DNA: TGTGCCAGCAGGGATCGAACAGGGTTAGGGGAGCAGTACTTC

J: TRBJ2-2
size: -
V: TRBV3-1/TRBV3-2
D: TRBD2
CDR3: CASSQAGAGVYTGELFF
DNA: TGTGCCAGCAGCCAAGCCGGAGCGGGAGTGTATACCGGGGAGCTGTTTTTT

J: TRBJ1-6
size: -
V: TRBV19
D: -
CDR3: CASWTGGGGGSYNSPLHF
DNA: TGTGCCTCCTGGACGGGAGGAGGAGGGGGCTCCTATAATTCACCCCTCCACTTT

J: TRBJ1-5
size: -
V: TRBV19
D: TRBD1
CDR3: CASGGQGWHQPQHF
DNA: TGTGCCAGTGGGGGACAGGGGTGGCATCAGCCCCAGCATTTT

J: TRBJ1-2
size: -
V: TRBV11-2
D: -
CDR3: CASSLETAGYTF
DNA: TGTGCCAGCAGCTTAGAGACAGCTGGCTACACCTTC

J: TRBJ1-4
size: -
V: TRBV5-1
D: TRBD1
CDR3: CASSLAQQGAEKLFF
DNA: TGCGCCAGCAGCTTGGCCCAACAGGGGGCAGAAAAACTGTTTTTT

J: TRBJ2-7
size: few
V: TRBV30
D: TRBD2
CDR3: CAWVIAGASEQYF
DNA: TGTGCCTGGGTCATAGCGGGAGCCAGCGAGCAGTACTTC

J: TRBJ1-3
size: few
V: TRBV7-8
D: -
CDR3: CASSLTGTGNTIYF
DNA: TGTGCCAGCAGCCTAACAGGGACTGGAAACACCATATATTTT

J: TRBJ2-3
size: -
V: TRBV9
D: TRBD2
CDR3: CASSVSGGPTDTQYF
DNA: TGTGCCAGCAGCGTGAGCGGGGGGCCCACAGATACGCAGTATTTT

J: TRBJ1-2
size: -
V: TRBV5-4
D: -
CDR3: CASSHDKWSSSNYGYTF
DNA: TGTGCCAGCAGTCATGACAAGTGGTCCTCGTCTAACTATGGCTACACCTTC

J: TRBJ2-1
size: -
V: TRBV27
D: TRBD1
CDR3: CASSHGTGTGGAREQFF
DNA: TGTGCCAGCAGTCATGGGACCGGGACAGGGGGCGCGAGGGAGCAGTTCTTC

J: TRBJ1-5
size: -
V: TRBV4-1
D: TRBD1
CDR3: CASKNIRQGPNQPQHF
DNA: TGCGCCAGCAAGAACATTCGACAGGGGCCCAATCAGCCCCAGCATTTT

J: TRBJ1-5
size: -
V: TRBV6-1
D: -
CDR3: CASSDTRIGRVPNQPQHF
DNA: TGTGCCAGCAGTGACACGCGGATTGGGAGGGTTCCCAATCAGCCCCAGCATTTT

J: TRBJ1-1
size: -
V: TRBV2
D: TRBD1
CDR3: CASSGRTGQTEAFF
DNA: TGTGCCAGCAGTGGCCGGACAGGGCAAACTGAAGCTTTCTTT